What follows describes a single TCR beta chain. Antigen: not known. The data originate from a study of T-cell reconstitution after alpha-beta-depleted transplantation in children. Points from the study as a whole: After transplant, high TCRbeta diversity at day 60 in some patients arose from surviving recipient T cells and thymic progenitors.

V shed 4 bases, J shed 11 bases, and the junction held 5 bases outside the gene matches. The CDR3 consists of 12 residues. Per the germline V gene, CDR1 is MNHEY and CDR2 is SVGEGT. Preparation of the TCRbeta library was carried out with unique molecular identifiers. TCRdb re-derived calls from the PCR reads in MiXCR, one entry per CDR3 protein. The sample yields approximately 85,000 distinct CDR3 sequences, around 15% seen once. The starting material was PBMCs, mostly from graft donor cells, obtained 180 days after TCRalphabeta/CD19-depleted stem cell transplant. This sequence originates from a male patient aged 2 to 10 who had a stem cell transplant for acute lymphoblastic leukemia, so the T cells may come from the graft donor. The chain recombines TRBV6-2 or TRBV6-3 with TRBJ1-1; 9 bases map to TRBD1. The CDR3, as DNA: TGTGCCAGCAGTTTCACAGGGGGCAGCGCTTTCTTT. It specifies CASSFTGGSAFF.